This TCR beta chain is from a study of blood T cell repertoires in COVID-19. Looking at the study overall: COVID-19 samples, acute and convalescent, were from the United States, Italy and Spain.

Participants' own reports of clinical history determined their cohort assignment. Resolution of symptoms, clearance, or two negative PCRs was present in recovered Cohort 3 donors. In the original analysis: Estimated nucleated cell counts came from reference gene primer amplification. Sequenced by immunoSEQ multiplex PCR; TCRdb stores in-frame clones only, minus some. The V and J calls and clone size are taken from that table; D and trimming were inferred from the DNA. The sample lists around 130,000 clones; roughly 87% were seen once. Germline-derived CDR1 and CDR2 are SGHRS and YFSETQ. This CDR3 comprises 15 residues. V shed 1 base and J shed 0 bases, with 10 bases lying between them.

Sequencing was performed on PBMCs or T cells enriched from blood (not recorded which). This clonotype originated in a man aged 25 to 45 who had recovered from COVID-19. This sequence joins TRBV5-1 and TRBJ1-1, with D uncertain. CDR3 sequence: CASSLTSRMNTEAFF. CDR3 DNA: TGCGCCAGCAGCTTGACGTCGAGGATGAACACTGAAGCTTTCTTT.